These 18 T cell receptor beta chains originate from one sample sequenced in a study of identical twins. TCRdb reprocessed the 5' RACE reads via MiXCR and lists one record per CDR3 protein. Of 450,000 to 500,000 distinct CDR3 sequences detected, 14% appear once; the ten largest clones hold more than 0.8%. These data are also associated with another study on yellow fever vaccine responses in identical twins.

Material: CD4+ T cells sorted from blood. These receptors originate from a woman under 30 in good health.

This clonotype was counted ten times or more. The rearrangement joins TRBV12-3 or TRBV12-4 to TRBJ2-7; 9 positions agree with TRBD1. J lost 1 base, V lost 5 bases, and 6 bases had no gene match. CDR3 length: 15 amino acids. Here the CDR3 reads CASSRKGQGSYEQYF. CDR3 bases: TGTGCCAGCAGTAGAAAGGGACAGGGATCCTACGAGCAGTACTTC.

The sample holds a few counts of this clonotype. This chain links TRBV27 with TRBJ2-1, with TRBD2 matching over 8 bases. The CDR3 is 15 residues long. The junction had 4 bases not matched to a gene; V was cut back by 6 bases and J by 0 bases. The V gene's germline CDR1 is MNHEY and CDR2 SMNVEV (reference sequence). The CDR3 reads CASSKRERSYNEQFF. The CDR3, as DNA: TGTGCCAGCAGCAAGCGGGAGCGCTCCTACAATGAGCAGTTCTTC.

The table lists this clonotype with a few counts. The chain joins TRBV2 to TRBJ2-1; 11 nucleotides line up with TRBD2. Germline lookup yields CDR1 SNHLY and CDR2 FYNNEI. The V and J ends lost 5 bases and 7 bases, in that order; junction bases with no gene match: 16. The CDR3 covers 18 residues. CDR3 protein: CASSTTQKTSGVYNEQFF. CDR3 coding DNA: TGTGCCAGCAGTACCACTCAGAAGACTAGCGGGGTTTATAATGAGCAGTTCTTC.

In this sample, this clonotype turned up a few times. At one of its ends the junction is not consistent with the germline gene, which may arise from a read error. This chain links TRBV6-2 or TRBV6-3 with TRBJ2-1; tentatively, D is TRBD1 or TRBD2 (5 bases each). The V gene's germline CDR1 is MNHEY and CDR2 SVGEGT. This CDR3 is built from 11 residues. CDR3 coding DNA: TGTGCCAGCAGTCACTCGGGGCCGGAGTTCTTC. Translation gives CASSHSGPEFF.

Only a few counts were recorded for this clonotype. The CDR3 protein is CASSLALGLEAKNIQYF. The CDR3 nucleotides read TGCGCCAGCAGCTTGGCCTTAGGGCTGGAGGCCAAAAACATTCAGTACTTC. This chain joins TRBV5-1 and TRBJ2-4; D remains unclear. The CDR3 loop spans 17 amino acids. The germline V gene has CDR1 SGHRS and CDR2 YFSETQ. V was pared by 0 bases and J by 1 base, with 14 bases between.

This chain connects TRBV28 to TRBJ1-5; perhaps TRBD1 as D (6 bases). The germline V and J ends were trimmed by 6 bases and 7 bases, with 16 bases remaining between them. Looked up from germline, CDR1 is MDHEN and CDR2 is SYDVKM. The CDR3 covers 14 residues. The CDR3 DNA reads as TGTGCCAGCAGCCGGGGGCAGGGTGCACAGCCCCAGCATTTT. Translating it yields CASSRGQGAQPQHF.

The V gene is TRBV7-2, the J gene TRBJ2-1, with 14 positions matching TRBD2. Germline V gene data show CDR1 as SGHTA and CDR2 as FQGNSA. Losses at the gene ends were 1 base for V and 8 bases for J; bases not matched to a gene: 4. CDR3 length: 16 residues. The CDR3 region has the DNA TGTGCCAGCAGCTTAGGGGGACTAGCGGGAGACTATGAGCAGTTCTTC. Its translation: CASSLGGLAGDYEQFF.

CDR3 amino acids: CASSQVGTGVGGELFF. The CDR3 DNA follows: TGTGCCAGCAGCCAAGTAGGGACAGGGGTTGGCGGGGAGCTGTTTTTT. V is TRBV4-2 and J is TRBJ2-2, with 10 nucleotides matching TRBD1. V was pared by 1 base and J by 7 bases, with 6 bases of the junction left unmatched. The CDR3 runs 16 residues. Looked up from germline, CDR1 is LGHNA and CDR2 is YNFKEQ.

As DNA, the CDR3 is TGCGCCAGCAGCTTCGCGGGGGGGCCCCACGAGCAGTACTTC. Encoded protein: CASSFAGGPHEQYF. The genes are TRBV5-1 and TRBJ2-7; 9 nucleotides line up with TRBD2. J lost 5 bases, V lost 2 bases, and 5 bases had no gene match. From germline, CDR1 is SGHRS and CDR2 YFSETQ. This CDR3 has 14 residues. Full variable domain (remainder filled in from reference TRBV5-1 and TRBJ2-7): KAGVTQTPRYLIKTRGQQVTLSCSPISGHRSVSWYQQTPGQGLQFLFEYFSETQRNKGNFPGRFSGRQFSNSRSEMNVSTLELGDSALYLCASSFAGGPHEQYFGPGTRLTVT.

CDR3 DNA: TGTGCCACCAGCAGAAATCCTAGCGGGACCTACAATGAGCAGTTCTTC. It codes for CATSRNPSGTYNEQFF. This chain uses TRBV15 with TRBJ2-1, with 9 bases identical to TRBD2. CDR1 and CDR2 (germline): LNHNV, YYDKDF (reference sequence). V dropped 2 bases and J dropped 2; count of bases not matched to a gene: 4. This CDR3 has 16 amino acids.

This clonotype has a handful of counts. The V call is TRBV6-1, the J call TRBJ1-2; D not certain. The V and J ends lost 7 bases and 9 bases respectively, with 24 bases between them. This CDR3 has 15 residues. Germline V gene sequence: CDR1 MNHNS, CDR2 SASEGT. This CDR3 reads CASTLPAKSLNSYTF. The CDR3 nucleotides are TGTGCCAGCACACTACCGGCCAAATCCCTAAACAGCTACACCTTC.

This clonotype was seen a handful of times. The CDR3 reads CAIASGTYEQYF. CDR3 sequence (DNA): TGTGCCATCGCTAGCGGAACCTACGAGCAGTACTTC. The V gene is TRBV10-3, the J gene TRBJ2-7, with TRBD2 matching 7 bases. The V gene end was trimmed by 8 bases and the J gene end by 2 bases; junction bases not matched to a gene: 3. The CDR3 is 12 residues long. The germline V gene has CDR1 ENHRY and CDR2 SYGVKD.

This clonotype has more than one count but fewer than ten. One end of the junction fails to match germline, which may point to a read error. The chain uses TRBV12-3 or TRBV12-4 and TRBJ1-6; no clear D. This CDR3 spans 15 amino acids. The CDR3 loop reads CASSYRGSYNPPLHF. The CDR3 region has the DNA TGTGCCAGCAGTTACCGCGGCTCCTATAATCCACCCCTCCACTTT.

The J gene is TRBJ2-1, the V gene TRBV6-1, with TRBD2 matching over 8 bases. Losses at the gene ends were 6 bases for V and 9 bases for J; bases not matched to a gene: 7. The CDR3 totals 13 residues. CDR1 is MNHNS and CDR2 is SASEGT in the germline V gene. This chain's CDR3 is CASRPGGAGEQFF. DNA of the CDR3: TGTGCCAGCAGACCCGGGGGGGCCGGTGAGCAGTTCTTC.

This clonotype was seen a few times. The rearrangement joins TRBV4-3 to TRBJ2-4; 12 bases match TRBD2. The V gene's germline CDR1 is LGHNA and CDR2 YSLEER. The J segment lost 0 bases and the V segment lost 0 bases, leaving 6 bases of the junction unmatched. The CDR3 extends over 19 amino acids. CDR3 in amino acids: CASSQERLAGEAAKNIQYF. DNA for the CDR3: TGCGCCAGCAGCCAAGAAAGACTAGCGGGAGAGGCAGCCAAAAACATTCAGTACTTC.

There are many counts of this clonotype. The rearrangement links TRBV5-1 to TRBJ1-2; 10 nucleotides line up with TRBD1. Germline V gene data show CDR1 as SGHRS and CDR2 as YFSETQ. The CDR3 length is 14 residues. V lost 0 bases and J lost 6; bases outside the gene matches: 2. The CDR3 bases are TGCGCCAGCAGCTTGGATGGGACAGGGGATGGCTACACCTTC. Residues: CASSLDGTGDGYTF.

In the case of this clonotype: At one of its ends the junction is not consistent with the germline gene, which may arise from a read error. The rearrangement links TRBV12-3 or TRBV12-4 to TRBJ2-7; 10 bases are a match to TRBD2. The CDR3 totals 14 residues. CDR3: CASRLAGGVNEQYF. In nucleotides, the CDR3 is TGTGCCAGCAGATTAGCGGGGGGCGTCAACGAGCAGTACTTC.

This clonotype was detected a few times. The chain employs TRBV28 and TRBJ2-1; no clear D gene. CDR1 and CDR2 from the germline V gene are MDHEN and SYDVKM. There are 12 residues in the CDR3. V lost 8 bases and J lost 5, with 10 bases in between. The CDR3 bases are TGTGCCAGCGACTCAAACGACAATGAGCAGTTCTTC. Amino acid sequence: CASDSNDNEQFF.